This T cell receptor (beta chain) originates from a study of regulatory T cells in long-lasting Graves disease. Assembly of TCR beta libraries relied on iRepertoire HTBI primers together with Arm-PCR of CDR3 regions. TCRdb reanalysed the multiplex PCR reads using MiXCR and keeps one entry per CDR3 protein. The sample shows about 470,000 distinct CDR3 sequences, about 15% of them seen only once. The time point: newly diagnosed GD, antithyroid drugs for less than 3 months. Isolated PBMC RNA provided the starting material for the TCR library. This same sample was also taken into another study, of T cells in Graves' hyperthyroidism and ophthalmopathy.

The clonotype was recovered from a woman in her thirties with Graves disease. This sample comprised peripheral blood mononuclear cells (PBMCs), obtained at new diagnosis, from a patient treated with antithyroid drugs.

CDR3 nucleotides: TGTGCCAGCAGTTACCTGGGGGGCGCGGTGGGCGAGCAGTACTTC. Its protein is CASSYLGGAVGEQYF. The V and J genes are TRBV6-5 and TRBJ2-7; D may correspond to TRBD1 or TRBD2 (6 bases each). V shed 2 bases and J shed 6 bases, with 17 bases lying between them. Germline V lookup: CDR1 MNHEY, CDR2 SVGAGI. This CDR3 region has 15 residues.